The 9 T cell receptor beta chains listed next were all sequenced from one sample in a study of cytomegalovirus exposure and HLA in healthy donors. PCR amplification relied on 60 Vbeta primers (plus 13 Jbeta primers). Sequencing used immunoSEQ multiplex PCR; TCRdb keeps in-frame clones, though not all of them. Found here are some 160,000 clones, roughly three quarters of them singletons; the top ten hold under 9%. The sequencing input was PBMCs. The origin of the receptors is a woman in her thirties or forties in good health and CMV-seropositive.

As for this clone: In the same sample, other DNA sequences code for this CDR3. This chain links TRBV5-6 with TRBJ2-5; 8 bases fit TRBD2. V lost 5 bases and J lost 3; bases outside the gene matches: 6. Germline V lookup: CDR1 SGHDT, CDR2 YYEEEE. CDR3 length: 14 amino acids. The CDR3 here is CASRSAGAEETQYF. CDR3 in DNA: TGTGCCAGCAGGTCAGCGGGGGCCGAAGAGACCCAGTACTTC.

The sample holds one count of this clone. This chain joins TRBV6-5 and TRBJ2-7; TRBD2 agrees at 11 bases. Germline-derived CDR1 and CDR2 are MNHEY and SVGAGI. This CDR3 has 15 amino acids. The junction had 8 bases not matched to a gene; V was cut back by 4 bases and J by 6 bases. CDR3 sequence (DNA): TGTGCCAGCAGTTGGGCCGGGCTAGCGGGGGGCGAGCAGTACTTC. It specifies CASSWAGLAGGEQYF.

The CDR3 bases are TGTGCCTGGGACAGGGGGCTTGGTTATGGCTACACCTTC. This translates into CAWDRGLGYGYTF. The chain combines TRBV30 with TRBJ1-2, with 10 bases fitting TRBD1. There are 13 residues in the CDR3. The ends lost 5 bases at V and 5 bases at J; junction bases unmatched: 5. Germline V gene data show CDR1 as GTSNPN and CDR2 as SVGIG (reference sequence).

CDR3 sequence reads: CASSPYLTVNTEAFF. The CDR3 region has the DNA TGTGCCAGTAGTCCGTACCTCACAGTGAACACTGAAGCTTTCTTT. The rearrangement joins TRBV19 to TRBJ1-1; D uncertain. From germline, CDR1 is LNHDA and CDR2 SQIVND (reference sequence). The ends were cut back, 5 bases at V and 0 bases at J, with 13 bases in the middle. This CDR3 is 15 amino acids long. Filled out from reference TRBV19 and TRBJ1-1, the complete variable domain reads DGGITQSPKYLFRKEGQNVTLSCEQNLNHDAMYWYRQDPGQGLRLIYYSQIVNDFQKGDIAEGYSVSREKKESFPLTVTSAQKNPTAFYLCASSPYLTVNTEAFFGQGTRLTVV.

In its sample, this clone was seen once. J is TRBJ2-5 and V is TRBV30, with 8 positions matching TRBD2. The CDR3 totals 11 residues. Germline V gene lookup returns CDR1 GTSNPN and CDR2 SVGIG (reference sequence). V trimming: 3 bases; J trimming: 11 bases; junction bases outside the gene matches: 5. As DNA, the CDR3 is TGTGCCTGGAGACGTAGCGGGGAGCAGTACTTC. Encoded protein: CAWRRSGEQYF.

The rearrangement joins TRBV18 to TRBJ1-5; 8 bases agree with TRBD1. V lost 5 bases, J lost 9 bases, and 6 bases stayed unmatched. The germline CDR1 and CDR2 sequences are KGHSH and LQKENI. CDR3 length: 13 residues. This chain's CDR3 is CASSTTGQGPQHF. The DNA for the CDR3 is TGTGCCAGCTCAACGACAGGACAGGGGCCCCAGCATTTT.

This chain links TRBV30 with TRBJ1-1, with D possibly matching TRBD1 (6 bases). The CDR3 is 15 residues long. CDR1 is GTSNPN, CDR2 SVGIG, per germline (reference sequence). V lost 5 bases, J lost 1 base, and 17 bases lay in between. Written as DNA, the CDR3 is TGTGCCTGGGCGACTGGGCAGGGGAGGAACACTGAAGCTTTCTTT. Translated: CAWATGQGRNTEAFF.

This clone was seen only a few times. This chain connects TRBV6-1 to TRBJ1-4, with 7 bases matching TRBD1. V lost 6 bases and J lost 0; bases outside the gene matches: 4. Looked up from germline, CDR1 is MNHNS and CDR2 is SASEGT. CDR3 length: 15 residues. CDR3 residues: CASRGTAPTNEKLFF. The CDR3, as DNA: TGTGCCAGCAGGGGGACAGCTCCAACTAATGAAAAACTGTTTTTT.

The rearrangement links TRBV13 to TRBJ2-3; no firm D call. V lost 3 bases to trimming and J lost 0 bases, with 10 bases between them. The CDR3 is made up of 15 amino acids. Germline V gene lookup returns CDR1 PRHDT and CDR2 FYEKMQ (reference sequence). The DNA for the CDR3 is TGTGCCAGCAGCTTCGAGCATAAAAGCACAGATACGCAGTATTTT. Encoded protein: CASSFEHKSTDTQYF.